This TCR beta chain was sequenced in a study of T cells expressing NK-cell markers. Study summary: It was sorted CD3+CD56-NKG2C+, CD3+CD56+NKG2C- and CD3+CD56+NKG2C+ T cells that provided the TCR beta repertoires. Most of the eight sequenced donors tested HCMV-seropositive; one tested seronegative.

TCRdb reanalyzed the 5' RACE reads, giving one entry per CDR3 protein sequence and no DNA. In all, the sample yields a few hundred thousand distinct CDR3 sequences. The CDR3 is made up of 14 amino acids. Germline CDR1 and CDR2: ENHRY and SYGVKD. The source is a man aged 18-69 years in good health. This chain joins TRBV10-3 and TRBJ1-3; TCRdb lists TRBD1, though no DNA is available to test this call. Input material: blood T cells: a sorted CD56 or NKG2C T cell subset, CD4+ or CD8+ T cells, or bulk PBMC T cells (not recorded which). The CDR3 is CAISDSGGGNTIYF.